The sequence of this T cell receptor (beta chain) was determined in a study of blood T cell repertoires in COVID-19. Across the study: PBMCs, B-cell-depleted T cells, or T cells were the source of the cDNA or gDNA that made up the material.

Membership in each cohort depended on participant-reported clinical history. The study recruited exposed participants who had met a COVID-19 case within 2 weeks before entry. The ends were cut back, 0 bases at V and 7 bases at J, with 15 bases in the middle. The CDR3 extends over 15 amino acids. The V gene's germline CDR1 is LGHNA and CDR2 YNFKEQ. As processed by the authors: The assay estimated nucleated cells by amplifying reference gene primers. The repertoire was sequenced with immunoSEQ multiplex PCR; TCRdb's copy has only in-frame clones and lacks some. V, J and clone size derive from that table, while D and trimming were established from the DNA sequence. The profile shows about 200,000 clones, 86% of them singletons.

Sequenced material: PBMCs or T cells enriched from blood (not recorded which). The chain has TRBV4-2 and TRBJ1-2; D unclear. The sequence derives from a woman aged 25-40 years who had been exposed to COVID-19. CDR3 in amino acids: CASSQDGSKRGGYTF. Here the CDR3 DNA reads TGTGCCAGCAGCCAAGACGGGTCCAAACGGGGTGGCTACACCTTC.